Listed below are T cell receptor beta chains from one sample, sequenced in a study of blood T cell repertoires in COVID-19. Clones were read by immunoSEQ multiplex PCR, and TCRdb kept only the in-frame ones, dropping some. Among over 300,000 clones listed, around 84% were seen once. The material sequenced was PBMCs or T cells enriched from blood (not recorded which). These TCRs come from a young woman who had recovered from COVID-19. The CDR3 runs from the conserved cysteine through the conserved F or W. D genes are given only for firm matches. Where a row states a size, it is once, few, many or the class of an expanded clone; other rows omit it.

clone size: .; V gene: TRBV28; D gene: .; J gene: TRBJ2-5; CDR3 DNA: TGTGCCAGCAGCCCTTTCGTAGAGACCCAGTACTTC; CDR3 protein: CASSPFVETQYF
clone size: .; V gene: TRBV27; D gene: .; J gene: TRBJ2-3; CDR3 DNA: TGTGCCAGCAGTCGCCTCGGCGGGACCCCAGATACGCAGTATTTT; CDR3 protein: CASSRLGGTPDTQYF
clone size: .; V gene: TRBV5-1; D gene: TRBD1; J gene: TRBJ1-1; CDR3 DNA: TGCGCCAGCAGCCCCTCCCGGGACAGACCCCCTGAAGCTTTCTTT; CDR3 protein: CASSPSRDRPPEAFF
clone size: few; V gene: TRBV18; D gene: TRBD2; J gene: TRBJ2-2; CDR3 DNA: TGTGCCAGCTCACCCTTACCCCGTAGCGGGACCGGGGAGCTGTTTTTT; CDR3 protein: CASSPLPRSGTGELFF
clone size: .; V gene: TRBV7-6; D gene: .; J gene: TRBJ1-1; CDR3 DNA: TGTGCCAGCAGCCGACTCGGGGGGACTGAAGCTTTCTTT; CDR3 protein: CASSRLGGTEAFF
clone size: .; V gene: TRBV28; D gene: TRBD1; J gene: TRBJ1-1; CDR3 DNA: TGTGCCAGCAGTTTATCAGGGGGCCTGAACACTGAAGCTTTCTTT; CDR3 protein: CASSLSGGLNTEAFF
clone size: .; V gene: TRBV20-1; D gene: .; J gene: TRBJ2-1; CDR3 DNA: TGCAGTGCTAGTCCCTGGCGGGGGCTGAATGAGCAGTTCTTC; CDR3 protein: CSASPWRGLNEQFF
clone size: .; V gene: TRBV21-1; D gene: .; J gene: TRBJ1-1; CDR3 DNA: TGTGCCAGCAGAAAGGGGGAACAGGGGGCCTCATCGAACACTGAAGCTTTCTTT; CDR3 protein: CASRKGEQGASSNTEAFF
clone size: .; V gene: TRBV11-2; D gene: TRBD2; J gene: TRBJ2-3; CDR3 DNA: TGTGCCAGCAGCTTAATAGCGGGGGGTGGAGATACGCAGTATTTT; CDR3 protein: CASSLIAGGGDTQYF
clone size: .; V gene: TRBV5-6; D gene: TRBD2; J gene: TRBJ2-1; CDR3 DNA: TGTGCCAGCAGCTTGGAACTAGCGGACAATGAGCAGTTCTTC; CDR3 protein: CASSLELADNEQFF
clone size: .; V gene: TRBV3-1/TRBV3-2; D gene: .; J gene: TRBJ1-2; CDR3 DNA: TGTGCCAGCAGTCGGACAGCCTATGGCTACACCTTC; CDR3 protein: CASSRTAYGYTF
clone size: few; V gene: TRBV12-5; D gene: .; J gene: TRBJ2-1; CDR3 DNA: TGTGCTAGTGGTTTGGTCAATTCAGGTGAGCAGTTCTTC; CDR3 protein: CASGLVNSGEQFF
clone size: .; V gene: TRBV5-5; D gene: TRBD2; J gene: TRBJ2-1; CDR3 DNA: TGTGCCAGCAGCTCCGCGACTAGCCCCTACAATGAGCAGTTCTTC; CDR3 protein: CASSSATSPYNEQFF
clone size: few; V gene: TRBV5-5; D gene: .; J gene: TRBJ1-2; CDR3 DNA: TGTGCCAGCAGCTTGGAAGTCTCGGAGGTCTATGGCTACACCTTC; CDR3 protein: CASSLEVSEVYGYTF
clone size: .; V gene: TRBV27; D gene: TRBD1; J gene: TRBJ2-5; CDR3 DNA: TGTGCCAGCAGACCCGGGACAGTTGGGGAGACCCAGTACTTC; CDR3 protein: CASRPGTVGETQYF
clone size: .; V gene: TRBV28; D gene: TRBD1; J gene: TRBJ1-5; CDR3 DNA: TGTGCCAGCAGAACGACAGGGATCAATCAGCCCCAGCATTTT; CDR3 protein: CASRTTGINQPQHF
clone size: .; V gene: TRBV2; D gene: .; J gene: TRBJ1-6; CDR3 DNA: TGTGCCAGCAGCCCAGGGACTGGTAATTCACCCCTCCACTTT; CDR3 protein: CASSPGTGNSPLHF
clone size: once; V gene: TRBV19; D gene: TRBD2; J gene: TRBJ2-3; CDR3 DNA: TGTGCCAGTAGTATAGAAACTAGCGGGGCGTTAAGGGATACGCAGTATTTT; CDR3 protein: CASSIETSGALRDTQYF